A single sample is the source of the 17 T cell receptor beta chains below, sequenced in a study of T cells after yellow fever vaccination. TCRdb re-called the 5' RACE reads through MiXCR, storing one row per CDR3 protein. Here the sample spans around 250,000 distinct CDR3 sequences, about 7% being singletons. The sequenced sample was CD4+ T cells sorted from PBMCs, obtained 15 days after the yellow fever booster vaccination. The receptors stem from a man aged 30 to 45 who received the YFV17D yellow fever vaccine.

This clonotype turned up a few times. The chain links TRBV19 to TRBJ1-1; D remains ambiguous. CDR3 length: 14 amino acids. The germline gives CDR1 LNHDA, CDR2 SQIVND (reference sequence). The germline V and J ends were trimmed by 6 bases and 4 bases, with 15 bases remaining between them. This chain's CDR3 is CASRPPSGRTEAFF. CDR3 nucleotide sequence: TGTGCCAGTAGACCCCCATCCGGGCGCACTGAAGCTTTCTTT.

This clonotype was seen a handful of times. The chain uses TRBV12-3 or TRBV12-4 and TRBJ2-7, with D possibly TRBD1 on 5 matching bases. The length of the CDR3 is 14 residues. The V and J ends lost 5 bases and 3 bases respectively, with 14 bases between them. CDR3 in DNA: TGTGCCAGCAGTCCCCGGACACAAAACTACGAGCAGTACTTC. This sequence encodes CASSPRTQNYEQYF.

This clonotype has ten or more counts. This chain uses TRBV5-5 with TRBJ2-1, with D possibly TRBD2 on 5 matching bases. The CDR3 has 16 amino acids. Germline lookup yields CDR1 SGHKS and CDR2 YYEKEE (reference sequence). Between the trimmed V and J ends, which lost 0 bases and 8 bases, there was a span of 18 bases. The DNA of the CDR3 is TGTGCCAGCAGCTTGGGTGGGAGCCCAGTGGTGCATGAGCAGTTCTTC. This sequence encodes CASSLGGSPVVHEQFF.

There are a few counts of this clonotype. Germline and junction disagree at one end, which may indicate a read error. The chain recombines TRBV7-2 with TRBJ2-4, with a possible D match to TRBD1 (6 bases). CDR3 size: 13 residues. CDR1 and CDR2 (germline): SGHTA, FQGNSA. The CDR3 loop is CASNLGGADIQYF. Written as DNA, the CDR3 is TGTGCCAGCAACTTAGGGGGTGCGGACATTCAGTACTTC.

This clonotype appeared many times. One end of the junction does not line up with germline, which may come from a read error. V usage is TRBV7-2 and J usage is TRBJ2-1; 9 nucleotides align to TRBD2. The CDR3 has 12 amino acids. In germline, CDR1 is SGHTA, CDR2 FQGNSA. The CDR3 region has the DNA TGTGCCAGCAGCTTAGCGCTGGCTAGCGGGACCTTC. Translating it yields CASSLALASGTF. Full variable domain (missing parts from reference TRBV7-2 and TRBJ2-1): GAGVSQSPSNKVTEKGKDVELRCDPISGHTALYWYRQSLGQGLEFLIYFQGNSAPDKSGLPSDRFSAERTGGSVSTLTIQRTQQEDSAVYLCASSLALASGTFGPGTRLTVL.

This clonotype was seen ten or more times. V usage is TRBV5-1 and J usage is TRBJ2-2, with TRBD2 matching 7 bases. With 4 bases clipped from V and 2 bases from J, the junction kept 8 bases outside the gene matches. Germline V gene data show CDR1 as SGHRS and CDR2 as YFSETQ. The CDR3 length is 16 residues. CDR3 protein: CASSVPLAGNTGELFF. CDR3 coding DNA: TGCGCCAGCAGCGTACCCTTAGCGGGCAACACCGGGGAGCTGTTTTTT.

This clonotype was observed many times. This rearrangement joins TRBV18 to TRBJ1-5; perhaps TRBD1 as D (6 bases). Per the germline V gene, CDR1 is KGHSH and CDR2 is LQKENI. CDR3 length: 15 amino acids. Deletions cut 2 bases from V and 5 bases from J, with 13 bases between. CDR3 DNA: TGTGCCAGCTCACCAAGGGGGGCGACAGATCAGCCCCAGCATTTT. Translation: CASSPRGATDQPQHF.

CDR3 protein: CASSYGQGRNGYTF. The CDR3 bases are TGTGCCAGCAGTTATGGACAGGGGAGGAATGGCTACACCTTC. The chain recombines TRBV28 with TRBJ1-2; 9 nucleotides align to TRBD1. In germline, CDR1 is MDHEN, CDR2 SYDVKM. The CDR3 runs to 14 residues. V dropped 4 bases and J dropped 6; count of bases not matched to a gene: 6.

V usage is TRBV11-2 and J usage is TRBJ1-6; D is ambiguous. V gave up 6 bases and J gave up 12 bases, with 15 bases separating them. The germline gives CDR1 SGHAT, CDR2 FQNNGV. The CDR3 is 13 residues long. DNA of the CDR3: TGTGCCAGCAGGGCGGCCGCACGGGAACCCCTCCACTTT. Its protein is CASRAAAREPLHF.

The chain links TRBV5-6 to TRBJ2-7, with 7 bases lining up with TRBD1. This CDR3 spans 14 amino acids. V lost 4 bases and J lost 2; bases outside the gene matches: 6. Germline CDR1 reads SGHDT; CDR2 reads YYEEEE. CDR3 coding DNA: TGTGCCAGCAGCAGAGGGGACAGTACCTACGAGCAGTACTTC. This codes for CASSRGDSTYEQYF. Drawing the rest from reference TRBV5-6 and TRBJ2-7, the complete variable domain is DAGVTQSPTHLIKTRGQQVTLRCSPKSGHDTVSWYQQALGQGPQFIFQYYEEEERQRGNFPDRFSGHQFPNYSSELNVNALLLGDSALYLCASSRGDSTYEQYFGPGTRLTVT.

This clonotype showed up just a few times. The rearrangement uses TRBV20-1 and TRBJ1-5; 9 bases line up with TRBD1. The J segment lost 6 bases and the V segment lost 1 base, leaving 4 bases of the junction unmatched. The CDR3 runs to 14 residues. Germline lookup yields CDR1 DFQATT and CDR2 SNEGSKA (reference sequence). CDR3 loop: CSARGGQGSQPQHF. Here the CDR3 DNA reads TGCAGTGCTAGAGGGGGACAGGGAAGTCAGCCCCAGCATTTT.

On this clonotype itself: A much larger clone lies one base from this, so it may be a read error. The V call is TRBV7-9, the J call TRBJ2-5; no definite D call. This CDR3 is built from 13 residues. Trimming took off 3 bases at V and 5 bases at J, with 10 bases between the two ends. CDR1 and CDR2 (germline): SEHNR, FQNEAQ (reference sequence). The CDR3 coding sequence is TGTGCCAGCAGCTTCGGCGGCCACGAGACCCAGTACTTC. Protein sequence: CASSFGGHETQYF.

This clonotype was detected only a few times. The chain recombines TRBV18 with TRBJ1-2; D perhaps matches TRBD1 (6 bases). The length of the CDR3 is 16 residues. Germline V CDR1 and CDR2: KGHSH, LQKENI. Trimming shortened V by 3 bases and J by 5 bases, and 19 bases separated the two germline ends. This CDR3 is CASSPGTPVSRYGYTF. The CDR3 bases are TGTGCCAGCTCACCGGGGACACCGGTTTCTCGTTATGGCTACACCTTC. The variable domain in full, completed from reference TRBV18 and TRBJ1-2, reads NAGVMQNPRHLVRRRGQEARLRCSPMKGHSHVYWYRQLPEEGLKFMVYLQKENIIDESGMPKERFSAEFPKEGPSILRIQQVVRGDSAAYFCASSPGTPVSRYGYTFGSGTRLTVV.

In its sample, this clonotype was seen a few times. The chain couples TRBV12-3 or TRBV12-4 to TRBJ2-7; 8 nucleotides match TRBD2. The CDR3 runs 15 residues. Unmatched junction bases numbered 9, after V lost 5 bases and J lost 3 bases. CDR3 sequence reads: CASSPASGSLYEQYF. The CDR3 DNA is TGTGCCAGCAGTCCAGCTAGCGGGTCTCTCTACGAGCAGTACTTC.

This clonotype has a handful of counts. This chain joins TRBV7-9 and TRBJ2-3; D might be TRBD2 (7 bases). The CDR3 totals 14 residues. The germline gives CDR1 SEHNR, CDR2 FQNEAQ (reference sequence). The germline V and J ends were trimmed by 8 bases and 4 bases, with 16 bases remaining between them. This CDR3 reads CASLTGRASDTQYF. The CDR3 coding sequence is TGTGCCAGCCTCACAGGGAGGGCATCAGATACGCAGTATTTT.

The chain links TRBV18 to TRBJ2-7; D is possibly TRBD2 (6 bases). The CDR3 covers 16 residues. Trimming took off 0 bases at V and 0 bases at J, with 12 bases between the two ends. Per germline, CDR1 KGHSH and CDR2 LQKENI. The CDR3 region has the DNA TGTGCCAGCTCACCACCCGGGGGATCAGGCTCCTACGAGCAGTACTTC. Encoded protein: CASSPPGGSGSYEQYF.

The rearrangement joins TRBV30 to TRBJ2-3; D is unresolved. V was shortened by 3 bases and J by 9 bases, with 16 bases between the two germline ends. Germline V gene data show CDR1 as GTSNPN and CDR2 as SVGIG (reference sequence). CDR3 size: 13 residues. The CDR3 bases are TGTGCCTGGAGCAACCTCCCACACCGAACGCAGTATTTT. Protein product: CAWSNLPHRTQYF. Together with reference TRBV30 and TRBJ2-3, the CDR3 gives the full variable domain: SQTIHQWPATLVQPVGSPLSLECTVEGTSNPNLYWYRQAAGRGLQLLFYSVGIGQISSEVPQNLSASRPQDRQFILSSKKLLLSDSGFYLCAWSNLPHRTQYFGPGTRLTVL.